This is a list of T cell receptor beta chains from one sample in a study of T cells expressing NK-cell markers. TCRdb reanalyzed the 5' RACE reads, giving one entry per CDR3 protein sequence and no DNA. The sample includes some 450,000 distinct CDR3 sequences. Material for sequencing was blood T cells: a sorted CD56 or NKG2C T cell subset, CD4+ or CD8+ T cells, or bulk PBMC T cells (not recorded which). The source of these receptors is a woman between 18 and 75 years old in good health. CDR3s include the opening cysteine and the closing phenylalanine or tryptophan.

J gene: TRBJ1-2
V gene: TRBV18
CDR3 protein: CASSPGFNYGYTF

J gene: TRBJ2-2
V gene: TRBV7-9
CDR3 protein: CASSWGGLANTGELFF

J gene: TRBJ2-1
V gene: TRBV6-1
CDR3 protein: CASSRAGSGNEQFF

J gene: TRBJ1-4
V gene: TRBV19
CDR3 protein: CASSPGWSMNEKLFF

J gene: TRBJ1-5
V gene: TRBV6-2/TRBV6-3
CDR3 protein: CASSYLGALAPQHF

J gene: TRBJ2-1
V gene: TRBV27
CDR3 protein: CASKGTTSYNEQFF

J gene: TRBJ2-5
V gene: TRBV5-6
CDR3 protein: CASSRAASGTQETQYF

J gene: TRBJ1-2
V gene: TRBV14
CDR3 protein: CASRGTGGSSGYTF

J gene: TRBJ1-6
V gene: TRBV2
CDR3 protein: CASRYRGESSPLHF

J gene: TRBJ2-7
V gene: TRBV28
CDR3 protein: CASREAGGATSYEQYF

J gene: TRBJ1-1
V gene: TRBV29-1
CDR3 protein: CSVGQDTEAFF

J gene: TRBJ2-2
V gene: TRBV4-3
CDR3 protein: CASSQAGSAGELFF

J gene: TRBJ1-2
V gene: TRBV5-5
CDR3 protein: CASSSPGKYGYTF

J gene: TRBJ2-3
V gene: TRBV20-1
CDR3 protein: CSARGNPAGTGPNSYTQYF

J gene: TRBJ2-2
V gene: TRBV11-1
CDR3 protein: CASSTDRGRVGELFF

J gene: TRBJ2-1
V gene: TRBV4-2
CDR3 protein: CASSQDRQLGEQFF

J gene: TRBJ2-5
V gene: TRBV20-1
CDR3 protein: CSARVDPRGETQYF

J gene: TRBJ1-2
V gene: TRBV7-2
CDR3 protein: CASSYNRAANYGYTF

J gene: TRBJ2-1
V gene: TRBV28
CDR3 protein: CASSAWNEQFF

J gene: TRBJ1-1
V gene: TRBV20-1
CDR3 protein: CSARVILEAFF

J gene: TRBJ2-5
V gene: TRBV7-2
CDR3 protein: CASSLVAPGQGRAETQYF

J gene: TRBJ1-4
V gene: TRBV4-3
CDR3 protein: CASSQEGRTGNEKLFF

J gene: TRBJ2-7
V gene: TRBV6-2/TRBV6-3
CDR3 protein: CASRAAALSSYEQYF

J gene: TRBJ2-3
V gene: TRBV7-2
CDR3 protein: CASSLSRVTSTDTQYF

J gene: TRBJ2-2
V gene: TRBV12-3/TRBV12-4
CDR3 protein: CASSKAGREIGELFF

J gene: TRBJ2-7
V gene: TRBV9
CDR3 protein: CASSPTGLRQRYEQYF

J gene: TRBJ1-1
V gene: TRBV6-2/TRBV6-3
CDR3 protein: CASSKGGDRNTEAFF

J gene: TRBJ2-5
V gene: TRBV12-3/TRBV12-4
CDR3 protein: CASSFYSGAQETQYF

J gene: TRBJ1-2
V gene: TRBV5-1
CDR3 protein: CASSSDGQGYGYTF

J gene: TRBJ1-2
V gene: TRBV12-3/TRBV12-4
CDR3 protein: CASSSRDSKGYTF

J gene: TRBJ2-5
V gene: TRBV11-2
CDR3 protein: CASSRGGTRGETQYF

J gene: TRBJ2-3
V gene: TRBV29-1
CDR3 protein: CSVCGNGAGTDTQYF

J gene: TRBJ2-7
V gene: TRBV5-5
CDR3 protein: CASNLLAANYEQYF

J gene: TRBJ1-2
V gene: TRBV21-1
CDR3 protein: CASSSTGLREFF

J gene: TRBJ1-2
V gene: TRBV7-2
CDR3 protein: CASSLGGQGTYGYTF

J gene: TRBJ2-7
V gene: TRBV5-5
CDR3 protein: CASSLGFQGRGYEQYF

J gene: TRBJ2-7
V gene: TRBV7-3
CDR3 protein: CASSASGEYEQYF

J gene: TRBJ1-5
V gene: TRBV12-3/TRBV12-4
CDR3 protein: CASSNNRASSNQPQHF

J gene: TRBJ2-1
V gene: TRBV12-3/TRBV12-4
CDR3 protein: CASSLVGYNEQFF

J gene: TRBJ1-1
V gene: TRBV30
CDR3 protein: CAWSPRYSTEAFF

J gene: TRBJ1-4
V gene: TRBV9
CDR3 protein: CASSVVDRPNEKLFF

J gene: TRBJ2-2
V gene: TRBV19
CDR3 protein: CASSIGDRGFGELFF

J gene: TRBJ1-1
V gene: TRBV7-8
CDR3 protein: CASSLEEVGYTEAFF

J gene: TRBJ2-1
V gene: TRBV29-1
CDR3 protein: CSVSSLAGYEQFF

J gene: TRBJ2-1
V gene: TRBV7-9
CDR3 protein: CASSSPPQASANNEQFF

J gene: TRBJ2-5
V gene: TRBV7-8
CDR3 protein: CASSLVPSGGRETQYF